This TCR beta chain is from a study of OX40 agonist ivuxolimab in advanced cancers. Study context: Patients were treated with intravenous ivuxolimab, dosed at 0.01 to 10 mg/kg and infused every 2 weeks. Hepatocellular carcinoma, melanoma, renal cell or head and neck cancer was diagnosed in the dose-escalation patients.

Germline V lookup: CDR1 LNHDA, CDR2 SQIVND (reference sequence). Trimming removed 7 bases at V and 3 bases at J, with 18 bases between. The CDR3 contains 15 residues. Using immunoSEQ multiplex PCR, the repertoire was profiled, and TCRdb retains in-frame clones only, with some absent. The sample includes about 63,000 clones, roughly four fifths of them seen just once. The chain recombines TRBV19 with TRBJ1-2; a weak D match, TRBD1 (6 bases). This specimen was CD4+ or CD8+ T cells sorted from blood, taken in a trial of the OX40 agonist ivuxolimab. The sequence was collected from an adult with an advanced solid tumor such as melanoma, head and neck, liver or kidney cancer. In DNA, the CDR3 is TGTGCCAGTAACACTCCTGGGGCAGGGGACTATGGCTACACCTTC. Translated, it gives CASNTPGAGDYGYTF.